This TCR beta chain was sequenced during a study of OX40 agonist ivuxolimab in advanced cancers. At the level of the whole study: Ivuxolimab, which targeted the costimulatory receptor OX40 (CD134), was an agonistic, fully human IgG2 monoclonal antibody. The dose-escalation cohort was 80% to 90% male with a mean age of approximately 60 years, ranging from roughly 20 to 80. Peripheral TCRbeta sequencing was intended to test whether TCR sequence diversity was altered and clonal T-cell expansion was caused by ivuxolimab. Of the roughly 54 patients in dose escalation, about 19 had hepatocellular carcinoma, roughly 15 had melanoma, 9 had renal cell carcinoma and 9 had head and neck cancer. Prior anti-PD-1, anti-PD-L1 or anti-CTLA-4 therapy was permitted, and approximately 41% of dose-escalation patients had received checkpoint inhibitors. Partial responses occurred in three dose-escalation patients: two with cutaneous melanoma and one with hepatocellular carcinoma. The paper describes the monotherapy dose-escalation part (N of about 52 patients) of the phase I trial of ivuxolimab. Intravenous ivuxolimab was administered to patients every 2 weeks at six dose levels: 0.01, 0.1, 0.3, 1.5, 3 and 10 mg/kg.

Overall study outcomes, separate from this receptor: Antigen specificity was not determined for the clonally expanded peripheral T cells. Low levels of normalized T-cell clonal expansion were also shown by some nonresponding patients. At doses from 0.1 to 3.0 mg/kg, clonal expansion was seen in both CD4+ and CD8+ blood T cells between baseline and week 6. After ivuxolimab, more expanded clones were found on average in CD8+ T cells than in CD4+ T cells. Partial responders in the 0.1-3.0 mg/kg groups had among the lowest normalized peripheral clonal expansion, especially among CD8+ T cells.

Patients with a history of autoimmune disease or receiving systemic immunosuppression were excluded from the trial. Peripheral blood for TCR sequencing was drawn from every dose cohort at baseline, at cycle 4 day 1 and at cycle 7 day 1. Samples were obtained from an open-label, multicenter, first-in-human phase I dose-escalation trial of ivuxolimab. Adults with locally advanced or metastatic melanoma, renal cell carcinoma, hepatocellular carcinoma or head and neck squamous cell carcinoma were enrolled in the trial. CD4+ and CD8+ T cells were sorted separately from peripheral blood before TCR sequencing. For sequencing of the TCRbeta CDR3 region, genomic DNA was extracted from the sorted cells. TCRbeta CDR3 regions were sequenced using the immunoSEQ Assay. This is the immuneACCESS table as TCRdb keeps it, with only in-frame sequences that have V and J called. A part of the clones is gone; compared with another copy, unresolved V genes explain less than half, and the rest is unexplained. This sample has roughly 26,000 clones in its table, and 79% of those were observed once. More than 20% of the sample belongs to the ten largest clones.

The count of this clone is one. The specificity of this receptor is unknown. No qualities accompany the bases; no much larger clone lies one base away. The TCR was taken from an adult with an advanced solid tumor such as melanoma, head and neck, liver or kidney cancer. The input for sequencing was CD4+ or CD8+ T cells sorted from blood, taken in a trial of the OX40 agonist ivuxolimab.

The CDR3 region: CASSLGLAGGFLTDTQYF. In nucleotide form, the sequence is TGCGCCAGCAGCTTGGGACTAGCGGGGGGGTTTCTCACAGATACGCAGTATTTT. The chain is made from TRBV5-1 and TRBJ2-3, and 14 bases in between align with TRBD2. The CDR3 spans 18 residues, from the cysteine through the phenylalanine. Only the CDR3 portion is preserved as DNA: 54 bases, with reading frame beginning at the first base. CDR1 and CDR2 are drawn from the germline V gene: SGHRS, YFSETQ. The junction shows trimming of 0 bases on V and 2 bases on J, and the gene matches do not reach 5 bases of it.